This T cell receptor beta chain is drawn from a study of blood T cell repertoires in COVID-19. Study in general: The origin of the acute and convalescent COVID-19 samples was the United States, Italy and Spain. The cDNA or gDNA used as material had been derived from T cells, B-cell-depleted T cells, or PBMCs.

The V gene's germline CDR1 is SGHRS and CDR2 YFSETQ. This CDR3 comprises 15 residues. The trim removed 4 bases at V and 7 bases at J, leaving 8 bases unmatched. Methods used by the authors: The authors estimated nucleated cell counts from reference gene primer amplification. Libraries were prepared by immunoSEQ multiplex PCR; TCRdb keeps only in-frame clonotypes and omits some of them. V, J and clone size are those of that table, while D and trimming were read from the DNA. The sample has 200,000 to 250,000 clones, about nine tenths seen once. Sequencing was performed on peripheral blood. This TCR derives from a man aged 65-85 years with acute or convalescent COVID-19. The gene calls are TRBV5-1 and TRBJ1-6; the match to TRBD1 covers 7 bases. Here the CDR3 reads CASSPTTGINSPLHF. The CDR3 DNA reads TGCGCCAGCAGCCCAACGACAGGGATCAATTCACCCCTCCACTTT.